The rows below give T cell receptor beta chains drawn from one sample of a study of Tregs in tolerant kidney transplant recipients. Assay: immunoSEQ multiplex PCR; the TCRdb copy retains only in-frame clones and omits some. The table records roughly 70,000 clones, 84% of them present only once. Sequencing was carried out using CD4+ T cells from blood. These receptors came from a human donor in good health. Both conserved end residues are part of each CDR3. Fields, in order: J gene, D gene, V gene, clone size, CDR3 DNA, CDR3 protein. A D gene is named only where the DNA matches it firmly. Where a row states a size, it is once, few, many or the class of an expanded clone; other rows omit it.

TRBJ2-2,NA,TRBV9,once,TGTGCCAGCAGCGTAGGAGTAATGGCTTTCGGGGAGCTGTTTTTT,CASSVGVMAFGELFF
TRBJ1-2,TRBD1,TRBV10-3,NA,TGTGCCATCAGTGATACGACAGGGGGCCTTGGCTACACCTTC,CAISDTTGGLGYTF
TRBJ1-4,NA,TRBV5-1,NA,TGCGCCAGCAGCTCCTTGGAGGATGAAAAACTGTTTTTT,CASSSLEDEKLFF
TRBJ2-1,TRBD2,TRBV9,NA,TGTGCCAGCAGCGGGGGACTAGCGGGAAATGTCAATGAGCAGTTCTTC,CASSGGLAGNVNEQFF
TRBJ2-2,NA,TRBV30,NA,TGTGCCGGCCGGGACTTTAGCACCGGGGAGCTGTTTTTT,CAGRDFSTGELFF
TRBJ1-1,NA,TRBV11-1,few,TGTGCCAGCGCCGACTTGGGGAGGAACACTGAAGCTTTCTTT,CASADLGRNTEAFF
TRBJ1-1,NA,TRBV7-3,NA,TGTGCCAGCAGCCCCGTGGGGCTTGAAGGAGCTTTCTTT,CASSPVGLEGAFF
TRBJ2-1,NA,TRBV5-3,NA,TGTGCCAGAAGCTTGGGACGGACGGATGTCAATGAGCAGTTCTTC,CARSLGRTDVNEQFF
TRBJ1-3,TRBD1,TRBV18,NA,TGTGCCAGCTCAATCACTACAGGGGGGACTGGAAACACCATATATTTT,CASSITTGGTGNTIYF
TRBJ1-2,TRBD1,TRBV15,NA,TGTGCCACCAGCAGAGACAGGGGGCCGAACTATGGCTACACCTTC,CATSRDRGPNYGYTF
TRBJ2-3,TRBD2,TRBV9,few,TGTGCCAGCAGCGCCTCTAGCGGAGGCACAGATACGCAGTATTTT,CASSASSGGTDTQYF
TRBJ2-1,TRBD1,TRBV4-1,NA,TGCGCCAGCAGACCGACAGGGAGCTCCTACAATGAGCAGTTCTTC,CASRPTGSSYNEQFF
TRBJ2-2,TRBD1,TRBV6-5,NA,TGTGCCAGCAGTTCCTACAGGGGGTCGAACACCGGGGAGCTGTTTTTT,CASSSYRGSNTGELFF
TRBJ1-2,NA,TRBV7-2,NA,TGTGCCAGCAGCTTAGGCGTTATCAGTGGTGGCTACACCTTC,CASSLGVISGGYTF
TRBJ2-3,TRBD2,TRBV29-1,NA,TGCAGCGTTGACCTAGCGGGAGGGGCAGATACGCAGTATTTT,CSVDLAGGADTQYF
TRBJ2-7,NA,TRBV7-8,NA,TGTGCCAGCAGCTTAGAGGGGGGCGGGGACGGCGAGCAGTACTTC,CASSLEGGGDGEQYF
TRBJ2-1,TRBD2,TRBV5-6,NA,TGTGCCAGCAGCTTGGAAGCGGGAACTTACAATGAGCAGTTCTTC,CASSLEAGTYNEQFF
TRBJ1-2,NA,TRBV4-3,NA,TGCGCCAGCAGCCCCGGCCCCGAGGGCTATGGCTACACCTTC,CASSPGPEGYGYTF
TRBJ2-3,NA,TRBV7-2,NA,TGTGCCAGCAGCTCAAGCACAGATACGCAGTATTTT,CASSSSTDTQYF
TRBJ1-5,NA,TRBV30,NA,TGTGCCTGGAGTGTACAGTCAGGGTCGGTGGAGCAGCCCCAGCATTTT,CAWSVQSGSVEQPQHF
TRBJ2-3,NA,TRBV20-1,few,TGCAGTGTAAGGGTGGGAGATACGCAGTATTTT,CSVRVGDTQYF
TRBJ2-5,NA,TRBV7-2,few,TGTGCCAGCAGCTTAGGGACTTTTCAAGAGACCCAGTACTTC,CASSLGTFQETQYF
TRBJ2-3,TRBD2,TRBV5-4,NA,TGTGCCAGCAACTTTGACGGGGGGAAGGGTACGCAGTATTTT,CASNFDGGKGTQYF
TRBJ1-5,NA,TRBV14,NA,TGTGCCAGCAGCCGGGACGGGAATCAGCCCCAGCATTTT,CASSRDGNQPQHF
TRBJ2-3,TRBD2,TRBV6-6,NA,TGTGCCAGCTCCGCCGGACTAGCGGGCACAGATACGCAGTATTTT,CASSAGLAGTDTQYF
TRBJ2-7,NA,TRBV19,NA,TGTGCCAGTAGCGCCAGAACCCTCCGATACGAGCAGTACTTC,CASSARTLRYEQYF
TRBJ1-4,TRBD1,TRBV7-2,NA,TGTGCCAGCAGTCTCTCCGGGACAGGGGCTGAAAAACTGTTTTTT,CASSLSGTGAEKLFF
TRBJ2-5,TRBD1,TRBV11-3,NA,TGTGCCAGCAGCTTAACCGGGACAGGGAAAGAGACCCAGTACTTC,CASSLTGTGKETQYF
TRBJ2-1,TRBD2,TRBV29-1,NA,TGCAGCGTTAACGGGGGGGCCCGTTATGAGCAGTTCTTC,CSVNGGARYEQFF
TRBJ2-7,NA,TRBV5-5,once,TGTGCCAGCAGCTCAGGTAGTAAAACGTACTCCTACGAGCAGTACTTC,CASSSGSKTYSYEQYF
TRBJ1-2,NA,TRBV7-9,NA,TGTGCCAGCAGCCCAAGCTCCTATGGCTACACCTTC,CASSPSSYGYTF
TRBJ1-2,NA,TRBV5-1,NA,TGCGCCAGCAGCCCCGGCGGAGCCCTCAGTGGCTACACCTTC,CASSPGGALSGYTF
TRBJ1-3,NA,TRBV7-8,NA,TGTGCCAGCAGCTTAGGAAGGGGTATCGGAAACACCATATATTTT,CASSLGRGIGNTIYF
TRBJ1-3,TRBD1,TRBV10-3,many,TGTGCCATCAGTGGCACCGGGACAGGGGGAAACACCATATATTTT,CAISGTGTGGNTIYF
TRBJ1-2,NA,TRBV7-9,NA,TGTGCCAGCGCTTCCAGAGTTAATGGCTACACCTTC,CASASRVNGYTF
TRBJ1-2,NA,TRBV2,NA,TGTGCCAGCAGTCAGGACAGACTTAACTATGGCTACACCTTC,CASSQDRLNYGYTF
TRBJ2-7,NA,TRBV6-6,once,TGTGCCAGCGGCAGGGTCTCCTACGAGCAGTACTTC,CASGRVSYEQYF
TRBJ2-7,NA,TRBV7-2,NA,TGTGCCAGCAGCCTCAACATCGGGTTTCCCTACGAGCAGTACTTC,CASSLNIGFPYEQYF
TRBJ1-2,TRBD1,TRBV7-2,NA,TGTGCCAGCAGCTTACCCTGGGGACAGGGCGGTGGCTACACCTTC,CASSLPWGQGGGYTF
TRBJ2-4,NA,TRBV19,NA,TGTGCCAGTAGTGGTGGGGGAAGCGGAAACATTCAGTACTTC,CASSGGGSGNIQYF
TRBJ1-1,NA,TRBV7-2,NA,TGTGCCAGCAGCTTAGGAGGAGGGAACACTGAAGCTTTCTTT,CASSLGGGNTEAFF
TRBJ2-4,NA,TRBV7-9,NA,TGTGCCAGCACCAGCAGGGTGAGGGACATTCAGTACTTC,CASTSRVRDIQYF
TRBJ2-2,TRBD2,TRBV7-2,NA,TGTGCCAGCAGCTCCAATCCGGGACTAAACACCGGGGAGCTGTTTTTT,CASSSNPGLNTGELFF
TRBJ1-2,NA,TRBV30,NA,TGTGCCTGGGGCAGAAGCCGGGTCAATATAGATTCCTATGGCTACACCTTC,CAWGRSRVNIDSYGYTF
TRBJ2-1,TRBD1,TRBV5-6,NA,TGTGCCAGCAGCCTTCGGGACAGGGTCTCCTACAATGAGCAGTTCTTC,CASSLRDRVSYNEQFF
TRBJ1-3,TRBD1,TRBV7-2,NA,TGTGCCAGCAGCCCAAGCTTAGGACAGGGAGCAAACACCATATATTTT,CASSPSLGQGANTIYF